The present T cell receptor beta chain was sequenced within a study of cytomegalovirus exposure and HLA in healthy donors. General study results and limits: Accurate prediction of most subjects' HLA-A and HLA-B alleles from TCR beta sequences was reported. According to an earlier analysis, most TCR beta V segments yielded productive rearrangements about 90% or about 30% of the time. TCR beta chains numbering approximately 150 were designated cytomegalovirus-associated.

The CDR3 runs 17 residues. CDR1 is GTSNPN, CDR2 SVGIG, per germline (reference sequence). V was clipped by 4 bases and J by 3 bases, with 23 bases between them. PCR was performed using 60 Vbeta and 13 Jbeta primers. How the authors handled the data: About 11 million of the approximately 80 million unique TCR beta chains counted in a later analysis were shared. Here immunoSEQ multiplex PCR was the method, and the copy in TCRdb shows in-frame clones only, minus some. The D gene and trimming were derived from the DNA, and the V and J assignments and clone size from that table. Altogether approximately 140,000 clones are present, just under 80% being singletons, with the ten largest covering about 1.5%. A remark on this clone: The antigen is unknown.

Sequenced material: PBMCs. The chain recombines TRBV30 with TRBJ2-3; D possibly corresponds to TRBD2 (6 bases). The TCR sequence derives from a woman between 18 and 29 years old in good health and CMV-seronegative. The CDR3 is CAWIKGITGVGTDTQYF. For the CDR3, the DNA is TGTGCCTGGATTAAGGGCATCACGGGAGTAGGTACAGATACGCAGTATTTT. The whole variable domain, remainder taken from reference TRBV30 and TRBJ2-3, is SQTIHQWPATLVQPVGSPLSLECTVEGTSNPNLYWYRQAAGRGLQLLFYSVGIGQISSEVPQNLSASRPQDRQFILSSKKLLLSDSGFYLCAWIKGITGVGTDTQYFGPGTRLTVL.